The T cell receptor (beta chain) described here comes from a study of cytomegalovirus exposure and HLA in healthy donors. Notes on this clone: No antigen is known for it.

Study observations and caveats: Most subjects' HLA-A and HLA-B alleles were reportedly predicted from TCR beta sequences.

Use of 60 Vbeta and 13 Jbeta primers characterized the PCR. Data came from immunoSEQ multiplex PCR; TCRdb stores just in-frame clones and leaves some out. The table includes roughly 180,000 clones, under 85% detected once. The TCR was taken from a male donor in good health and CMV-seronegative. Source material: PBMCs.

CDR3 region: CASSPPLTGAYEQYF. In DNA form, the CDR3 reads TGTGCCAGCTCACCACCGCTTACCGGGGCCTACGAGCAGTACTTC. J is TRBJ2-7 and V is TRBV18, with D perhaps TRBD2 (5 bases). The V end lost 0 bases, the J end lost 2 bases, and 11 bases lay between the germline ends. The CDR3 consists of 15 residues. Germline V gene lookup returns CDR1 KGHSH and CDR2 LQKENI.